This TCR beta chain was captured in a study of blood T cell repertoires in COVID-19. Study-level information: The samples span acute and convalescent COVID-19 from the United States, Italy and Spain. PBMCs, B-cell-depleted T cells, or T cells provided the cDNA or gDNA that made up the material.

V shed 5 bases and J 5 bases; nucleotides not matched to a gene: 6. The CDR3 is 14 residues long. Germline loops: CDR1 SEHNR, CDR2 FQNEAQ (reference sequence). Per the study methods: Amplification from reference gene primers served as the basis for estimated nucleated cell counts. Libraries were prepared by immunoSEQ multiplex PCR; TCRdb keeps only in-frame clonotypes and omits some of them. The V and J calls and the clone size are those of that table, but D and trimming were determined from the DNA. The data show some 46,000 clones, approximately 85% seen once. Sequencing was performed on peripheral blood. This TCR came from an elderly woman with COVID-19, enrolled during active disease. The J gene is TRBJ1-2, the V gene TRBV7-9; TRBD1 agrees at 9 bases. CDR3 nucleotide sequence: TGTGCCAGCAGCCCAAGGGACAGGGCATATGGCTACACCTTC. Translated: CASSPRDRAYGYTF.